These 29 T cell receptor beta chains were all obtained from the same sample, sequenced in a study of blood T cells in healthy people across ages (dated by TCRdb to between 2014 and 2016). Libraries came from 5' RACE. The reads were generated on an Illumina HiSeq 2500. A second roughly 7 to 12 cycle PCR used a sample-barcoded 5' primer and a J-beta primer mix. The raw public reads went through TCRdb reprocessing: fastp at Q25, MiXCR clone calling, in-frame beta chains kept. Every entry covers one CDR3 protein and lists the most common genes and DNA from its rows. This sample gives about 500,000 distinct CDR3 sequences in total; approximately 25% of them show up just once. The ten top clones hold under 9% of the sample. This same sample was also part of a study on T cells of mothers and their children.

The sequencing input was blood. The receptor set was obtained from a boy aged 5-17 years in good health.

This chain links TRBV9 with TRBJ2-5; 7 nucleotides line up with TRBD1. Per the germline V gene, CDR1 is SGDLS and CDR2 is YYNGEE. This CDR3 is 15 amino acids long. The J segment lost 2 bases and the V segment lost 0 bases, leaving 4 bases of the junction unmatched. In DNA, the CDR3 is TGTGCCAGCAGCGTAGCGACAGGGCTACAAGAGACCCAGTACTTC. Protein product: CASSVATGLQETQYF.

With regard to this clonotype: One junction end disagrees with the germline gene, perhaps due to a read error. The rearrangement joins TRBV28 to TRBJ2-5, with TRBD2 matching 10 bases. The V gene's germline CDR1 is MDHEN and CDR2 SYDVKM. The CDR3 totals 13 residues. The CDR3 coding sequence is TGTGCCAGCAACCATCGGCCTAGCGGGAGTCCGTTCTTC. Its protein product is CASNHRPSGSPFF.

This clonotype was detected a few times. This chain links TRBV3-1 with TRBJ1-3; TRBD1 might be the D (5 bases). The CDR3 has 16 residues. V was pared by 0 bases and J by 2 bases, with 11 bases between. Germline CDR1 LGHDT, CDR2 YNNKEL (reference sequence). The CDR3 DNA sequence: TGTGCCAGCAGCCAAGATGGGGCAGGGACTGGAAACACCATATATTTT. This translates into CASSQDGAGTGNTIYF.

In nucleotides, the CDR3 is TGTGCCAGCACCAATGTGGGAAACACCGGGGAGCTGTTTTTT. Protein: CASTNVGNTGELFF. The rearrangement uses TRBV7-2 and TRBJ2-2; D not certain. V lost 7 bases to trimming and J lost 2 bases, with 11 bases between them. Germline lookup yields CDR1 SGHTA and CDR2 FQGNSA. The CDR3 consists of 14 residues.

This clonotype was detected a few times. The gene calls are TRBV25-1 and TRBJ1-2, with D maybe TRBD1 (6 bases). Germline V lookup: CDR1 MGHDK, CDR2 SYGVNS. There are 14 residues in the CDR3. V lost 2 bases to trimming and J lost 6 bases, with 13 bases between them. CDR3 in amino acids: CASSETTGPDGYTF. The CDR3 nucleotides read TGTGCCAGCAGTGAAACGACAGGCCCTGATGGCTACACCTTC.

The chain carries TRBV2 and TRBJ2-1; TRBD2 aligns across 11 bases. Germline loops: CDR1 SNHLY, CDR2 FYNNEI. This CDR3 is 16 amino acids long. The V segment lost 4 bases and the J segment 8 bases; nucleotides outside the gene matches: 10. CDR3 protein: CASSAVTSGSIDEQFF. The CDR3, as DNA: TGTGCCAGCAGTGCAGTTACTAGCGGGAGTATCGATGAGCAGTTCTTC.

This clonotype showed up just a few times. This chain joins TRBV6-2 or TRBV6-3 and TRBJ2-5; TRBD2 matches at 10 bases. The V gene end was trimmed by 2 bases and the J gene end by 1 base; junction bases not matched to a gene: 4. Germline values: CDR1 MNHEY, CDR2 SVGEGT. The CDR3 runs 16 residues. CDR3: CASSYVAGGFQETQYF. As DNA, the CDR3 is TGTGCCAGCAGTTACGTAGCGGGAGGCTTCCAAGAGACCCAGTACTTC.

The CDR3 loop reads CASSFNYTGTSDYEQFF. The CDR3 coding sequence is TGTGCCAGCAGCTTTAACTATACCGGGACTAGCGATTATGAGCAGTTCTTC. The chain combines TRBV5-8 with TRBJ2-5; TRBD2 matches 10 bases. The DNA matches TRBJ2-1 better at its end, which makes the J call doubtful. CDR1 is SGHTS and CDR2 is YDEGEE in the germline V gene. The CDR3 totals 17 residues.

This rearrangement joins TRBV6-6 to TRBJ2-7; no reliable D call. With 7 bases removed from V and 2 bases from J, the gap between germline ends came to 12 bases. The CDR3 is 13 amino acids. Germline V gives CDR1 MNHNY, CDR2 SVGAGI (reference sequence). CDR3 sequence: CASNPGSAYEQYF. Written as DNA, the CDR3 is TGTGCCAGCAATCCAGGATCCGCCTACGAGCAGTACTTC.

This clonotype was counted only a few times. V usage is TRBV5-1 and J usage is TRBJ2-7; 8 bases line up with TRBD2. Germline V gene lookup returns CDR1 SGHRS and CDR2 YFSETQ. The CDR3 spans 16 residues. The ends lost 3 bases at V and 2 bases at J; junction bases unmatched: 10. DNA of the CDR3: TGCGCCAGCAGCTCCAAGGGACTAGGATCAACCTACGAGCAGTACTTC. The encoded protein is CASSSKGLGSTYEQYF.

V and J are TRBV29-1 and TRBJ1-1; TRBD1 aligns across 8 bases. The CDR3 is 14 amino acids. The J segment lost 4 bases and the V segment lost 4 bases, leaving 8 bases of the junction unmatched. CDR1 and CDR2 from the germline V gene are SQVTM and ANQGSEA. The CDR3, as DNA: TGCAGCGTTGGACGGACAGGGCAGGGCACTGAAGCTTTCTTT. This sequence encodes CSVGRTGQGTEAFF.

The chain employs TRBV18 and TRBJ2-7; TRBD1 matches at 7 bases. Germline loops: CDR1 KGHSH, CDR2 LQKENI. The CDR3 is 14 residues long. The ends lost 5 bases at V and 2 bases at J; junction bases unmatched: 6. The chain's CDR3 is CASSDRALTYEQYF. DNA of the CDR3: TGTGCCAGCTCAGACAGGGCACTTACCTACGAGCAGTACTTC. Full variable domain (remainder filled in from reference TRBV18 and TRBJ2-7): NAGVMQNPRHLVRRRGQEARLRCSPMKGHSHVYWYRQLPEEGLKFMVYLQKENIIDESGMPKERFSAEFPKEGPSILRIQQVVRGDSAAYFCASSDRALTYEQYFGPGTRLTVT.

This clonotype showed up just a few times. The rearrangement joins TRBV24-1 to TRBJ2-5, with D uncertain. There are 15 residues in the CDR3. V was cut by 4 bases and J by 0 bases, with 11 bases left in between. The germline gives CDR1 KGHDR, CDR2 SFDVKD. CDR3 nucleotides: TGTGCCACCAGTGACCGCGAGAAGTACCAAGAGACCCAGTACTTC. This gives the protein CATSDREKYQETQYF.

This clonotype has ten or more counts. The chain recombines TRBV2 with TRBJ2-5; the D is unclear. The J call may be wrong; the DNA end is better matched by TRBJ2-7. Germline-derived CDR1 and CDR2 are SNHLY and FYNNEI. The CDR3 covers 14 residues. The DNA of the CDR3 is TGTGCCAGCAGTGAATGGTACAGTGGGTACGAGCAGTACTTC. Protein: CASSEWYSGYEQYF.

J is TRBJ2-5 and V is TRBV4-1; 7 bases match TRBD2. V was clipped by 1 base and J by 5 bases; unmatched bases: 7. Germline V gives CDR1 MGHRA, CDR2 YSYEKL. This CDR3 is 15 amino acids long. The CDR3 DNA follows: TGCGCCAGCAGCCAAGTTGCGGGAGAGGGGGAGACCCAGTACTTC. Its protein is CASSQVAGEGETQYF.

This clonotype appeared many times. This chain joins TRBV15 and TRBJ1-4, with 10 bases fitting TRBD1. CDR1 is LNHNV and CDR2 is YYDKDF in the germline V gene (reference sequence). With 5 bases clipped from V and 7 bases from J, the junction kept 4 bases outside the gene matches. This CDR3 is built from 14 residues. DNA for the CDR3: TGTGCCACCAGCCGGGACAGGGGAATTGAAAAACTGTTTTTT. Protein product: CATSRDRGIEKLFF.

The chain carries TRBV6-1 and TRBJ2-1, with a tentative D call TRBD1 (6 bases). This CDR3 is 15 amino acids long. Germline loops: CDR1 MNHNS, CDR2 SASEGT. With 2 bases removed from V and 5 bases from J, the gap between germline ends came to 13 bases. For the CDR3, the DNA is TGTGCCAGCAGTGAAATGGCAGGGGCAAACAATGAGCAGTTCTTC. Its protein is CASSEMAGANNEQFF.

This clonotype was recorded a few times. The genes are TRBV3-1 and TRBJ1-2; D uncertain. CDR3 size: 13 residues. The V and J ends lost 1 base and 8 bases respectively, with 11 bases between them. Germline loops: CDR1 LGHDT, CDR2 YNNKEL (reference sequence). The CDR3 DNA reads as TGTGCCAGCAGCCAAGCGCTGGGAAAAGGCTACACCTTC. Its protein is CASSQALGKGYTF.

Many counts were recorded for this clonotype. This chain uses TRBV29-1 with TRBJ2-7; D is ambiguous. Trimming took off 1 base at V and 2 bases at J, with 15 bases between the two ends. The germline V gene encodes CDR1 SQVTM and CDR2 ANQGSEA. This CDR3 has 15 residues. This CDR3 is CSVEVRPANTYEQYF. The CDR3 region has the DNA TGCAGCGTTGAAGTTCGCCCCGCGAATACCTACGAGCAGTACTTC.

V usage is TRBV18 and J usage is TRBJ2-7; the match to TRBD1 covers 7 bases. The CDR3 totals 15 residues. V dropped 1 base and J dropped 0; count of bases not matched to a gene: 3. Germline V CDR1 and CDR2: KGHSH, LQKENI. The CDR3 sequence: CASSPLGTVSYEQYF. CDR3 nucleotides: TGTGCCAGCTCACCACTTGGGACAGTCTCCTACGAGCAGTACTTC.

There are a few counts of this clonotype. The chain couples TRBV20-1 to TRBJ2-5; the D is unclear. The CDR3 runs to 14 residues. Trimming took 3 bases from V and 4 from J, leaving 15 bases between them. The germline CDR1 and CDR2 sequences are DFQATT and SNEGSKA (reference sequence). CDR3: CSARGPREVETQYF. Here the CDR3 DNA reads TGCAGTGCTAGGGGCCCTAGAGAAGTAGAGACCCAGTACTTC.

The chain recombines TRBV29-1 with TRBJ2-3, with 8 nucleotides matching TRBD2. The CDR3 consists of 15 residues. V trimming: 4 bases; J trimming: 5 bases; junction bases outside the gene matches: 11. CDR1 and CDR2 from the germline V gene are SQVTM and ANQGSEA. The CDR3 nucleotides are TGCAGCGTTGCGGGTGGGACTAGGGGACAAGATACGCAGTATTTT. Translated, it gives CSVAGGTRGQDTQYF.

This clonotype was counted a few times. The junction shows a germline mismatch at one end, possibly a read error. The chain links TRBV28 to TRBJ2-1; the match to TRBD1 covers 7 bases. From germline, CDR1 is MDHEN and CDR2 SYDVKM. The CDR3 runs 14 residues. The CDR3 loop reads CASSSQGSLHEQHF. Here the CDR3 DNA reads TGTGCCAGCAGCTCACAGGGGTCTCTCCACGAGCAGCACTTC.

This chain links TRBV29-1 with TRBJ1-1; D ambiguous. The V and J ends lost 4 bases and 1 base respectively, with 13 bases between them. The V gene's germline CDR1 is SQVTM and CDR2 ANQGSEA. This CDR3 is built from 14 residues. CDR3 coding DNA: TGCAGCGTTGGTGAACAGCCCGAGAACACTGAAGCTTTCTTT. Protein: CSVGEQPENTEAFF. Combining the CDR3 with reference TRBV29-1 and TRBJ1-1 gives the whole variable domain SAVISQKPSRDICQRGTSLTIQCQVDSQVTMMFWYRQQPGQSLTLIATANQGSEATYESGFVIDKFPISRPNLTFSTLTVSNMSPEDSSIYLCSVGEQPENTEAFFGQGTRLTVV.

As for this clonotype: The junction departs from the called germline gene at one end, perhaps through a read error. This sequence joins TRBV7-2 and TRBJ2-5; 9 bases agree with TRBD1. This CDR3 comprises 13 residues. Per the germline V gene, CDR1 is SGHTA and CDR2 is FQGNSA. In DNA form, the CDR3 reads TGTGCCAGCAGCTTGTTGAAAGGGGACAGGGTGGCCTTC. Translation: CASSLLKGDRVAF.

This clonotype was seen more than once but under ten times. The genes are TRBV20-1 and TRBJ2-7; D may correspond to TRBD1 or TRBD2 (5 bases each). The CDR3 consists of 15 residues. Germline CDR1 DFQATT, CDR2 SNEGSKA (reference sequence). V was pared by 0 bases and J by 2 bases, with 14 bases between. The DNA of the CDR3 is TGCAGTGCTAGAGACAACCCGGGGCCGCCCTACGAGCAGTACTTC. Protein product: CSARDNPGPPYEQYF.

This clonotype was seen a few times. The V call is TRBV6-1, the J call TRBJ1-4, with a tentative D call TRBD1 (5 bases). Germline values: CDR1 MNHNS, CDR2 SASEGT. This CDR3 comprises 14 residues. Trimming removed 2 bases at V and 9 bases at J, with 13 bases between. The CDR3 nucleotides read TGTGCCAGCAGTGAAAGATACTGGGGGAAAAAACTGTTTTTT. Encoded protein: CASSERYWGKKLFF.

This clonotype was seen repeatedly, ten times or more. The chain has TRBV9 and TRBJ2-3; 8 bases are shared with TRBD2. The V gene's germline CDR1 is SGDLS and CDR2 YYNGEE. The trim removed 1 base at V and 5 bases at J, leaving 6 bases unmatched. CDR3 length equals 15 residues. CDR3 residues: CASSVKSGSRDTQYF. The CDR3 region has the DNA TGTGCCAGCAGCGTAAAAAGCGGGAGTCGAGATACGCAGTATTTT.

The sample holds many counts of this clonotype. This rearrangement joins TRBV29-1 to TRBJ2-1; 16 bases agree with TRBD2. The J segment lost 2 bases and the V segment lost 4 bases, leaving 5 bases of the junction unmatched. This CDR3 contains 17 residues. Germline CDR1 reads SQVTM; CDR2 reads ANQGSEA. CDR3 nucleotide sequence: TGCAGCGTTGGGGGACTAGCGGGGGGGAACACCTACAATGAGCAGTTCTTC. Residues: CSVGGLAGGNTYNEQFF.